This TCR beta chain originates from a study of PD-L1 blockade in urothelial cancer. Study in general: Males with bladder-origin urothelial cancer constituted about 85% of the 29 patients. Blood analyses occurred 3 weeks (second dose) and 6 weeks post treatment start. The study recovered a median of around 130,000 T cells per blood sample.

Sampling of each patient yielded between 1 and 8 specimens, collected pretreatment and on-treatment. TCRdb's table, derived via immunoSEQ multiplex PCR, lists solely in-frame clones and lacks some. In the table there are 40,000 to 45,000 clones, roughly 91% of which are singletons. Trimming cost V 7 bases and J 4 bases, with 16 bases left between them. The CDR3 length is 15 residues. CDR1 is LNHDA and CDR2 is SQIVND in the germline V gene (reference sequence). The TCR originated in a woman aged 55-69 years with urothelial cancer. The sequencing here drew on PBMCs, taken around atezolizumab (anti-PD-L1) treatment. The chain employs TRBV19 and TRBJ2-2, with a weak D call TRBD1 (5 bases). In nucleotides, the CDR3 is TGTGCCAGTACCACTCAGGTTAGGGGCACCGGGGAGCTGTTTTTT. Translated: CASTTQVRGTGELFF.